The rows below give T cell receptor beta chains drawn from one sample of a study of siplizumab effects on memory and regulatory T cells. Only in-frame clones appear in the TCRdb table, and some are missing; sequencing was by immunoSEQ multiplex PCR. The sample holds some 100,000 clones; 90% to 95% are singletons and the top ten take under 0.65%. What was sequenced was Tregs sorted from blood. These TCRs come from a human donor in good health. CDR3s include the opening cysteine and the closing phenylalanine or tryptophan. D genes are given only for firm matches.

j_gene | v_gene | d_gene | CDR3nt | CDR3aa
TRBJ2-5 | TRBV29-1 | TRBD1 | TGCAGCGCCGCCGGGGACAGGGGATCAGAGACCCAGTACTTC | CSAAGDRGSETQYF
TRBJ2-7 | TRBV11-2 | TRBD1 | TGTGCCAGCAGCTCGAACCCCTGGGGACAGGAAAAAGGCTACGAGCAGTACTTC | CASSSNPWGQEKGYEQYF
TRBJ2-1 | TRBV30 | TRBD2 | TGTGCCTGGAGTCGGGGACTAGCTACAAACAATGAGCAGTTCTTC | CAWSRGLATNNEQFF
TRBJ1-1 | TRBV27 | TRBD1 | TGTGCCAGCAGTCTAGGGACAGGAGTAGCTTTCTTT | CASSLGTGVAFF
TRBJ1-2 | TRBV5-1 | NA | TGCGCCAGCAGCTTGGACAAGGAAAACTATGGCTACACCTTC | CASSLDKENYGYTF
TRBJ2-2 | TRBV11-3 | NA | TGTGCCAGCAGCTTACTAGTCACCGGGGAGCTGTTTTTT | CASSLLVTGELFF
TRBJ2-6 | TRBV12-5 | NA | TGTGCTAGTGGTAAGCGTTCTGCAGGACAAAGTCGGGCCAACGTCCTGACTTTC | CASGKRSAGQSRANVLTF
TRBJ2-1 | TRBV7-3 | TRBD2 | TGTGCCAGCAGCTTGGGACTAGCGGCCAGAAATGAGCAGTTCTTC | CASSLGLAARNEQFF
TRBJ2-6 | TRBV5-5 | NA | TGTGCCAGCAGCTTGACCCGGGCTGGGGCCAACGTCCTGACTTTC | CASSLTRAGANVLTF
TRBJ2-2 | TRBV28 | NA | TGTGCCAGCATTAAGCCCCGGGCGAACACCGGGGAGCTGTTTTTT | CASIKPRANTGELFF
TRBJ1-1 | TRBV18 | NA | TGTGCCAGCTCACCGGGACGCGAAATGAACACTGAAGCTTTCTTT | CASSPGREMNTEAFF
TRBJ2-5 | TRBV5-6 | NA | TGTGCCAGCAGCTTGTATCGGCAAAGGATGGCTGAGTTAGAGACCCAGTACTTC | CASSLYRQRMAELETQYF
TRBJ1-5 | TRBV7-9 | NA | TGTGCCAGCAGCTTAACAGCGGGCACCTCGCTTACTCAGCCCCAGCATTTT | CASSLTAGTSLTQPQHF
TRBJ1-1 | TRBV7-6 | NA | TGTGCCAGCAGCCTCGGGACGGAGAACACTGAAGCTTTCTTT | CASSLGTENTEAFF
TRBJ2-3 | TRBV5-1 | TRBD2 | TGCGCCAGCAGTTGGACTAGCGGGTTGATAAAGAGCACAGATACGCAGTATTTT | CASSWTSGLIKSTDTQYF
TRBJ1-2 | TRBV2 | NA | TGTGCCAGCTTGGGGGCGAAATATAACTATGGCTACACCTTC | CASLGAKYNYGYTF
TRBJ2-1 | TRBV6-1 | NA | TGTGCCAGCAGTGTGGGGGGCGGTGCCTACAATGAGCAGTTCTTC | CASSVGGGAYNEQFF